This T cell receptor (beta chain) was sequenced in a study of blood T cell repertoires in COVID-19. As for the study in general: Both acute and convalescent COVID-19 samples were obtained from the United States, Italy and Spain. Sources were T cells, B-cell-depleted T cells, or PBMCs; the material itself was cDNA or gDNA.

As originally analysed: Reference gene primer amplification in the assay estimated nucleated cell counts. Repertoires were generated with immunoSEQ multiplex PCR, while TCRdb's copy carries only in-frame clones and drops some. The V and J calls and clone size come from that table; D and trimming were worked out from the DNA. Of some 120,000 clones listed, 85% are singletons. V was pared by 0 bases and J by 8 bases, with 11 bases between. The germline CDR1 and CDR2 sequences are SGHNT and YYREEE (reference sequence). The CDR3 contains 14 residues. Specimen: peripheral blood. The TCR originated in a man of 80 years or more with active or convalescent COVID-19. The chain combines TRBV5-4 with TRBJ1-4; D is ambiguous. Here the CDR3 reads CASSLASGREKLFF. In nucleotides, the CDR3 is TGTGCCAGCAGCTTGGCCTCTGGGCGAGAAAAACTGTTTTTT.